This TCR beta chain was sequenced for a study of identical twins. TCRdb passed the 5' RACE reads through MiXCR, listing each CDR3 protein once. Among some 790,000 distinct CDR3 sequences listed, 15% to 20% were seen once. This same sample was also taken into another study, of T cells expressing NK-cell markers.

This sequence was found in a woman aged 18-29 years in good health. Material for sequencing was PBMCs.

The CDR3 protein is CASDRTAMNTEAFF. CDR3 coding DNA: TGTGCCAGCGACAGAACAGCTATGAACACTGAAGCTTTCTTT. J is TRBJ1-1 and V is TRBV6-6; weak D call: TRBD1 (5 bases). CDR3 length equals 14 residues. V lost 8 bases and J 0 bases, leaving 13 bases between the germline ends. CDR1 MNHNY and CDR2 SVGAGI come from the germline V gene (reference sequence).